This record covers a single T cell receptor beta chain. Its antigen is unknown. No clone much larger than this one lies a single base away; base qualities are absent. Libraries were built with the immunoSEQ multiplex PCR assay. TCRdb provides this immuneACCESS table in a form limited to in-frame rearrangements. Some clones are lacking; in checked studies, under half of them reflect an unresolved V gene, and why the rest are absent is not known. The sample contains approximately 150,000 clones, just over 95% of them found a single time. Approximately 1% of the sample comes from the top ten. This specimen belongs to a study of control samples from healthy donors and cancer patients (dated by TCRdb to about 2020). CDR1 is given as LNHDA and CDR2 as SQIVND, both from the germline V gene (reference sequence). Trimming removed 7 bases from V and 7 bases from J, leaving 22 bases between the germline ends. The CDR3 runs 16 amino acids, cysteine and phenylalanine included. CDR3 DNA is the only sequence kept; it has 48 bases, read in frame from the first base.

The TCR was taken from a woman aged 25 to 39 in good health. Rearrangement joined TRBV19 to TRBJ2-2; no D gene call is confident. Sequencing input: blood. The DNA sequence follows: TGTGCCAGTACCCCCCCCATAGGACCATTTGGCGGGGAGCTGTTTTTT. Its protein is CASTPPIGPFGGELFF.